The 21 T cell receptor beta chains in this list originate from one sample, sequenced in a study of shared clonotypes between healthy human individuals. Method: immunoSEQ multiplex PCR; TCRdb's copy keeps in-frame clones and lacks some. The sample has some 1,900,000 clones, about 95% seen once. Naive CD8 isolation took CD45RO-negative cells positively selected for CCR7 and excluded terminally differentiated effector memory CD45RA+ cells. Sequencing used naive CD8+ T cells sorted from blood. All receptors come from a man in his late teens or twenties in good health.

The V and J genes are TRBV7-2 and TRBJ2-3; D unclear. Trimming shortened V by 7 bases and J by 6 bases, and 17 bases separated the two germline ends. Germline lookup yields CDR1 SGHTA and CDR2 FQGNSA. The CDR3 loop spans 14 amino acids. Here the CDR3 DNA reads TGTGCCAGCACCGGGCCCTTATTTTGGGATACGCAGTATTTT. It codes for CASTGPLFWDTQYF.

The chain is built from TRBV29-1 and TRBJ2-1, with D uncertain. Trimming left V 6 bases short and J 6 bases short, with 9 bases between. The CDR3 sequence is 11 residues long. The germline V gene encodes CDR1 SQVTM and CDR2 ANQGSEA. The DNA of the CDR3 is TGCAGCGTATGGGCCGGCAATGAGCAGTTCTTC. It codes for CSVWAGNEQFF.

This clone was seen once. In the same sample, other DNA sequences code for this CDR3. The chain carries TRBV19 and TRBJ2-1, with a weak D call TRBD1 (5 bases). The CDR3 has 13 residues. The V gene's germline CDR1 is LNHDA and CDR2 SQIVND (reference sequence). Trimming took off 5 bases at V and 2 bases at J, with 7 bases between the two ends. The CDR3: CASSQGTYNEQFF. CDR3 coding DNA: TGTGCCAGTAGTCAGGGAACCTACAATGAGCAGTTCTTC.

V is TRBV11-2 and J is TRBJ2-5; 7 bases align to TRBD2. CDR3 length: 15 residues. V trimming: 2 bases; J trimming: 5 bases; junction bases outside the gene matches: 8. Looked up from germline, CDR1 is SGHAT and CDR2 is FQNNGV. The CDR3 DNA is TGTGCCAGCAGCTTAACGGCGGGAGATAAGGAGACCCAGTACTTC. This sequence encodes CASSLTAGDKETQYF.

The CDR3, as DNA: TGTGCCAACCCCCGGCTTCCGAGCTCTGGAAACACCATATATTTT. It translates to CANPRLPSSGNTIYF. V is TRBV6-5 and J is TRBJ1-3; D is undetermined. Per the germline V gene, CDR1 is MNHEY and CDR2 is SVGAGI. CDR3 length: 15 residues. V was shortened by 10 bases and J by 0 bases, with 16 bases between the two germline ends.

This clone has just a few counts. Within the sample, other DNA sequences also encode this same CDR3. V is TRBV5-6 and J is TRBJ2-7; D is possibly TRBD2 (5 bases). Germline V gene data show CDR1 as SGHDT and CDR2 as YYEEEE. CDR3 length equals 13 residues. V shed 2 bases and J shed 0 bases, with 6 bases lying between them. The CDR3 here is CASSLGSSYEQYF. Written as DNA, the CDR3 is TGTGCCAGCAGCTTAGGGAGCTCCTACGAGCAGTACTTC. Looking up the rest from reference TRBV5-6 and TRBJ2-7 gives the full variable domain: DAGVTQSPTHLIKTRGQQVTLRCSPKSGHDTVSWYQQALGQGPQFIFQYYEEEERQRGNFPDRFSGHQFPNYSSELNVNALLLGDSALYLCASSLGSSYEQYFGPGTRLTVT.

This clone was observed once. V usage is TRBV7-9 and J usage is TRBJ2-7; the match to TRBD1 covers 9 bases. The CDR3 totals 15 residues. From germline, CDR1 is SEHNR and CDR2 FQNEAQ (reference sequence). After removal of 6 bases from V and 2 bases from J, the junction contained 8 bases not matched to a gene. The CDR3 DNA is TGTGCCAGCAGAGGAGGGACAGGGCTCCCCTACGAGCAGTACTTC. Its protein product is CASRGGTGLPYEQYF.

The chain joins TRBV4-1 to TRBJ1-5; D might be TRBD1 (6 bases). Germline V lookup: CDR1 MGHRA, CDR2 YSYEKL. The CDR3 is made up of 15 amino acids. V lost 6 bases to trimming and J lost 0 bases, with 12 bases between them. CDR3 DNA: TGCGCCAGCAGGCAGACAGGAAATAGCAATCAGCCCCAGCATTTT. Translated, it gives CASRQTGNSNQPQHF.

This chain connects TRBV27 to TRBJ1-1; 7 bases agree with TRBD1. CDR1 is MNHEY, CDR2 SMNVEV, per germline (reference sequence). V gave up 6 bases and J gave up 1 base; unmatched junction bases: 8. The CDR3 is made up of 15 amino acids. CDR3 amino acids: CASSTDRQGNTEAFF. For the CDR3, the DNA is TGTGCCAGCAGCACTGATCGACAGGGGAACACTGAAGCTTTCTTT.

This rearrangement joins TRBV7-9 to TRBJ2-7; 9 nucleotides match TRBD1. The CDR3 is 15 amino acids. Trimming cost V 4 bases and J 1 base; bases outside gene matches: 5. Per the germline V gene, CDR1 is SEHNR and CDR2 is FQNEAQ (reference sequence). CDR3: CASSSGQGFSYEQYF. The CDR3 nucleotides are TGTGCCAGCAGCTCGGGACAGGGTTTTTCCTACGAGCAGTACTTC.

The V call is TRBV5-4, the J call TRBJ2-7; possible D gene TRBD1, 6 bases. This CDR3 has 14 residues. V was cut by 3 bases and J by 0 bases, with 10 bases left in between. Germline V gene data show CDR1 as SGHNT and CDR2 as YYREEE (reference sequence). CDR3 DNA sequence: TGTGCCAGCAGCTACGGCAGGGGCTCCTACGAGCAGTACTTC. The encoded protein is CASSYGRGSYEQYF.

The chain links TRBV6-5 to TRBJ2-7, with TRBD1 identical over 7 bases. Germline loops: CDR1 MNHEY, CDR2 SVGAGI. Trimming at V came to 0 bases and at J to 4 bases, leaving 6 bases not matched to a gene. This CDR3 comprises 15 residues. CDR3 sequence (DNA): TGTGCCAGCAGTTACTCTTGGACAGGCCTTTACGAGCAGTACTTC. Its translation: CASSYSWTGLYEQYF.

The chain uses TRBV6-5 and TRBJ2-2; the D is unclear. Trimming pared 2 bases from V and 6 bases from J, leaving 13 bases between. This CDR3 has 15 residues. Germline lookup yields CDR1 MNHEY and CDR2 SVGAGI. The CDR3 coding sequence is TGTGCCAGCAGTTACCATGGCCTGGGGTCCGGGGAGCTGTTTTTT. This encodes CASSYHGLGSGELFF.

The chain has TRBV6-5 and TRBJ1-2; maybe TRBD1 (6 bases). The germline gives CDR1 MNHEY, CDR2 SVGAGI. Trimming took off 7 bases at V and 7 bases at J, with 13 bases between the two ends. The CDR3 totals 12 residues. This CDR3 reads CASTPGEGGYTF. In nucleotides, the CDR3 is TGTGCCAGCACCCCAGGGGAGGGTGGCTACACCTTC.

The gene calls are TRBV13 and TRBJ2-1; 7 bases are shared with TRBD1. V lost 3 bases to trimming and J lost 6 bases; unmatched junction nucleotides: 8. The germline V gene has CDR1 PRHDT and CDR2 FYEKMQ (reference sequence). CDR3 length: 15 amino acids. The CDR3 nucleotides read TGTGCCAGCAGCTTCAAAGGGGGCGCTTTCAATGAGCAGTTCTTC. Its translation is CASSFKGGAFNEQFF.

CDR3 bases: TGTGCCAGCAGCTTTGGACTAGCGGGGGGGCCGAGCTCCTACAATGAGCAGTTCTTC. It encodes CASSFGLAGGPSSYNEQFF. The V gene is TRBV7-8, the J gene TRBJ2-1, with 15 bases that match TRBD2. V was pared by 3 bases and J by 0 bases, with 6 bases of the junction left unmatched. Germline V lookup: CDR1 SGHVS, CDR2 FQNEAQ. This CDR3 is built from 19 residues.

In this sample, this clone turned up a few times. The V call is TRBV19, the J call TRBJ1-5; D gene unclear. CDR3 length: 13 residues. The germline gives CDR1 LNHDA, CDR2 SQIVND (reference sequence). Trimming left V 7 bases short and J 6 bases short, with 13 bases between. This chain's CDR3 is CASNGYGIQPQHF. The CDR3 nucleotides are TGTGCCAGTAACGGGTACGGGATTCAGCCCCAGCATTTT.

The chain has TRBV6-5 and TRBJ2-3; maybe TRBD2 (7 bases). The ends were cut back, 0 bases at V and 2 bases at J, with 12 bases in the middle. The CDR3 has 16 residues. From germline, CDR1 is MNHEY and CDR2 SVGAGI. The CDR3 is CASSYSGGGLTDTQYF. As DNA, the CDR3 is TGTGCCAGCAGTTACTCTGGGGGGGGGCTCACAGATACGCAGTATTTT.

This clone was recorded only once. This chain joins TRBV15 and TRBJ2-3, with unresolved D. Trimming cost V 0 bases and J 2 bases, with 6 bases left between them. This CDR3 has 14 amino acids. Germline CDR1 reads LNHNV; CDR2 reads YYDKDF (reference sequence). CDR3 residues: CATSRDDSTDTQYF. Here the CDR3 DNA reads TGTGCCACCAGCAGAGATGATTCCACAGATACGCAGTATTTT.

This rearrangement joins TRBV28 to TRBJ2-3; D may be TRBD2 (6 bases). The germline V gene encodes CDR1 MDHEN and CDR2 SYDVKM. Trimming cost V 7 bases and J 2 bases, with 16 bases left between them. The CDR3 is made up of 15 amino acids. CDR3 in amino acids: CASMTVGGATDTQYF. CDR3 nucleotides: TGTGCCAGCATGACAGTGGGGGGAGCCACAGATACGCAGTATTTT. The full variable domain, completed using reference TRBV28 and TRBJ2-3, is DVKVTQSSRYLVKRTGEKVFLECVQDMDHENMFWYRQDPGLGLRLIYFSYDVKMKEKGDIPEGYSVSREKKERFSLILESASTNQTSMYLCASMTVGGATDTQYFGPGTRLTVL.

The chain carries TRBV6-5 and TRBJ2-3; a weak D match, TRBD2 (6 bases). From germline, CDR1 is MNHEY and CDR2 SVGAGI. This CDR3 contains 15 residues. The V and J ends lost 4 bases and 4 bases respectively, with 15 bases between them. The CDR3: CASSSTGSSADTQYF. CDR3 nucleotide sequence: TGTGCCAGCAGTTCTACCGGGAGTAGCGCAGATACGCAGTATTTT.